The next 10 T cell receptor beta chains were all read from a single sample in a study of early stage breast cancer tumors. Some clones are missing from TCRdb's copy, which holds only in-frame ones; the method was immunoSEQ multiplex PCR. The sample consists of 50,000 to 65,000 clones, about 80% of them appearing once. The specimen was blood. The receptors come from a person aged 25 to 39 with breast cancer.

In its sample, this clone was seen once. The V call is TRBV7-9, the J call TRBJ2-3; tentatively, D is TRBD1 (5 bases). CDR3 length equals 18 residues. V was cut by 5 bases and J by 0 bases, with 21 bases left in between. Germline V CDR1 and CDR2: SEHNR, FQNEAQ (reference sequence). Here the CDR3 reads CASSPIGALGGSTDTQYF. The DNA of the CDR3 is TGTGCCAGCAGCCCCATAGGGGCCCTAGGTGGTAGCACAGATACGCAGTATTTT.

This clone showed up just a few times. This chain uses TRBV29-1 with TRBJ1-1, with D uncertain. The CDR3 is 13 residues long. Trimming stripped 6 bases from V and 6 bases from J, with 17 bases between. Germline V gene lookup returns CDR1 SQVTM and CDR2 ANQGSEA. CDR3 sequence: CSVVRGVGPEAFF. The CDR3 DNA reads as TGCAGCGTGGTTAGAGGAGTCGGCCCTGAAGCTTTCTTT. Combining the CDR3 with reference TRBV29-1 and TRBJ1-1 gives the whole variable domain SAVISQKPSRDICQRGTSLTIQCQVDSQVTMMFWYRQQPGQSLTLIATANQGSEATYESGFVIDKFPISRPNLTFSTLTVSNMSPEDSSIYLCSVVRGVGPEAFFGQGTRLTVV.

CDR3 amino acids: CASSADVSGRTGELFF. As DNA, the CDR3 is TGTGCCAGCAGCGCGGACGTGAGCGGGAGGACCGGGGAGCTGTTTTTT. This chain uses TRBV9 with TRBJ2-2; 9 bases align to TRBD2. V gave up 3 bases and J gave up 5 bases; unmatched junction bases: 8. The CDR3 extends over 16 amino acids. Germline CDR1 is SGDLS and CDR2 is YYNGEE.

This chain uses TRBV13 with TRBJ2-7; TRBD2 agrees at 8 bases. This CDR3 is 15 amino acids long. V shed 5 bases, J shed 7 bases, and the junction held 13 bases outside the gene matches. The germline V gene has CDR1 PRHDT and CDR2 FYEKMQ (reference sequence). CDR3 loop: CASSRKGGLGEEQYF. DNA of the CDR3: TGTGCCAGCAGCCGAAAGGGGGGACTAGGGGAAGAGCAGTACTTC. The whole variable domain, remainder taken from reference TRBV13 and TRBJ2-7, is AAGVIQSPRHLIKEKRETATLKCYPIPRHDTVYWYQQGPGQDPQFLISFYEKMQSDKGSIPDRFSAQQFSDYHSELNMSSLELGDSALYFCASSRKGGLGEEQYFGPGTRLTVT.

The CDR3 reads CASSPPAGWEQYF. The CDR3 region has the DNA TGTGCCAGCAGCCCCCCGGCAGGGTGGGAGCAGTACTTC. This chain joins TRBV7-9 and TRBJ2-7, with a tentative D call TRBD1 (5 bases). Deletions cut 5 bases from V and 7 bases from J, with 15 bases between. Germline V lookup: CDR1 SEHNR, CDR2 FQNEAQ (reference sequence). The CDR3 is 13 residues long.

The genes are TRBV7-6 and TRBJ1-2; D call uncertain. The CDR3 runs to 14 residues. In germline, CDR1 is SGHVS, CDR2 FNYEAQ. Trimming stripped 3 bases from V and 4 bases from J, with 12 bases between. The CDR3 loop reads CASSFPTGAYGYTF. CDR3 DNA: TGTGCCAGCAGCTTTCCGACCGGTGCCTATGGCTACACCTTC. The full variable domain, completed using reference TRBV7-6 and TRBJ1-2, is GAGVSQSPRYKVTKRGQDVALRCDPISGHVSLYWYRQALGQGPEFLTYFNYEAQQDKSGLPNDRFSAERPEGSISTLTIQRTEQRDSAMYRCASSFPTGAYGYTFGSGTRLTVV.

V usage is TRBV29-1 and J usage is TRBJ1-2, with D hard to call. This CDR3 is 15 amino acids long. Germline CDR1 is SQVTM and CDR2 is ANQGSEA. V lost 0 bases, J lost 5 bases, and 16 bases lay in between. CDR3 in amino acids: CSVEELQVGFYGYTF. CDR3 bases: TGCAGCGTTGAAGAGCTACAAGTGGGTTTTTATGGCTACACCTTC. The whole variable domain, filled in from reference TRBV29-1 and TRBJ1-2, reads SAVISQKPSRDICQRGTSLTIQCQVDSQVTMMFWYRQQPGQSLTLIATANQGSEATYESGFVIDKFPISRPNLTFSTLTVSNMSPEDSSIYLCSVEELQVGFYGYTFGSGTRLTVV.

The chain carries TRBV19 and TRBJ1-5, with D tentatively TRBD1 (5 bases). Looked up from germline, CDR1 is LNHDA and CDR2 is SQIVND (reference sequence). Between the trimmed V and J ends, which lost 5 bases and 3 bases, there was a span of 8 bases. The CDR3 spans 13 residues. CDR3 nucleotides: TGTGCCAGTAGTCAGGGTCCCAATCAGCCCCAGCATTTT. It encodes CASSQGPNQPQHF.

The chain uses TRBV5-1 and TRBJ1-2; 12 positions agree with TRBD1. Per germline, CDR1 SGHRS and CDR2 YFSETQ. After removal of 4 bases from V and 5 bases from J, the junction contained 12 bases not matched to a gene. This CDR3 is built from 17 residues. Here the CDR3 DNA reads TGCGCCAGCAGCCCCGGGACAGGGGGCCCGACGGGGTATGGCTACACCTTC. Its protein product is CASSPGTGGPTGYGYTF.

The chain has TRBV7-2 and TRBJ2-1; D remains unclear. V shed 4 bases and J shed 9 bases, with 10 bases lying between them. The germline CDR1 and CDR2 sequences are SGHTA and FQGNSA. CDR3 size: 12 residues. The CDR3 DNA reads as TGTGCCAGCAGCTACCAGTACGGTGAGCAGTTCTTC. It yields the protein CASSYQYGEQFF.